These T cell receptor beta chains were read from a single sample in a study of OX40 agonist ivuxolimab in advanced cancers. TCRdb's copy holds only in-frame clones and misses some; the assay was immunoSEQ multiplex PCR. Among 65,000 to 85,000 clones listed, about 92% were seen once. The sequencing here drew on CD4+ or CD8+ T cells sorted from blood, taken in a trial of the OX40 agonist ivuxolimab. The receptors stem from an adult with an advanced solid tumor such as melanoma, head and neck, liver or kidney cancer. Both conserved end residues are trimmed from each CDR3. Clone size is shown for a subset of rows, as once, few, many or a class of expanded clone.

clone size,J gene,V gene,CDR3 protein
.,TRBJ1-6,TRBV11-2,ASSPWANSPLH
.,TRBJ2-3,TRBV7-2,ASSPLRRGGLTGAQY
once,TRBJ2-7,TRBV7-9,ASSDTTSGSSYEQY
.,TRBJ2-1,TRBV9,ASSGPDRGPWYEQF
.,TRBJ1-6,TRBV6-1,ASSEEVDRGYSPLH
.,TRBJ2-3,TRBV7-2,ASSSRLARTDTQY
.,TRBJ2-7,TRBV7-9,ASNRDGITYEQY
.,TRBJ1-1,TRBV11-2,ASSLITEAF
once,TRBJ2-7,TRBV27,ASSWGGRAYEQY
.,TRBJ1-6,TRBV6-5,ASSENNSPLH
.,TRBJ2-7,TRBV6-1,ASMRGQGTPYEQY
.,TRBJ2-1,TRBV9,ASSTQGSYNEQF
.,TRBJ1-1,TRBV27,ASSFGLTLNTEAF
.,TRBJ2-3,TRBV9,ASSAGLAGWTDTQY
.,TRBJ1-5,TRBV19,ASSIDGRSTQPQH
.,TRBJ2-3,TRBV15,ATSRDRSGGEDTQY
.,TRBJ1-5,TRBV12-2,ASRSLGIHSNQPQH
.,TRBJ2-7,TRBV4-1,ASSQEGLSVVY
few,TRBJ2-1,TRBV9,ASSVVAGARNEQF
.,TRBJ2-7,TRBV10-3,ASMTANYEQY
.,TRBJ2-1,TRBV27,ASSLSVPWDNEQF
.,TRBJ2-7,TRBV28,ASSLPIRREASYEQY
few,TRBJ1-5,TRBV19,ASSIGRDSNQPQH
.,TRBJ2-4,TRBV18,ASSPSGVRNIQY
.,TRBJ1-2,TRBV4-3,ASSQVEGNYGYT
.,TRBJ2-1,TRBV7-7,ASSQGHGDEQF
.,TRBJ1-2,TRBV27,ASRLTGTGHGYT
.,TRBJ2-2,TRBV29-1,SGDRVNANTGELF
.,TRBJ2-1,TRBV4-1,ASSEGDEQF
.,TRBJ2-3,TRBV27,ASRYGQGTDTQY
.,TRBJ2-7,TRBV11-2,ASSFGTDSYEQY
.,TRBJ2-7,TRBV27,ASSSRRQQY
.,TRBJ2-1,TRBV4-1,ASSQEERGNEQF
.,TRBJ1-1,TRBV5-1,ASSFGQGGWDTEAF
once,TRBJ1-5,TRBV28,ASSFSGPVNQPQH
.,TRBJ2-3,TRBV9,ASSLGGGLAVADTQY
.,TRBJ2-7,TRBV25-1,ASRRGTGIYEQY
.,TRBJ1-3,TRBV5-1,ASSSGTFSGNTIY
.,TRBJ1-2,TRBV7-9,ASSPEPGQGLGGYT
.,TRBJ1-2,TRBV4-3,ASSQTTYGMNYGYT
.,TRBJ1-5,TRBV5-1,AISHRSNQPQH
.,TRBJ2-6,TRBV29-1,SVERLAGANVLT
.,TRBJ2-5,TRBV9,ASSPLLSGPQETQY
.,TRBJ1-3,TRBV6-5,ASSEQGSGNTIY
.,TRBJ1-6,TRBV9,ASSLAGTGANSPLH
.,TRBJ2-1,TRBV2,ASLLGLASGEQF
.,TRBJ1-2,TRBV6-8,ASSPSTGVAYGYT
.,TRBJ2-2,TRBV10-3,AIRGTGGRYTGELF
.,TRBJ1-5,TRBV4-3,ASSQDSGGIQPQH
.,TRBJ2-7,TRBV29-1,SVEVRAYEQY
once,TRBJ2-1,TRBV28,ASSLGQDREQF